The 21 T cell receptor beta chains below were found in one sample sequenced in a study of Ad26.COV2.S vaccination and SARS-CoV-2 variants. Measured with immunoSEQ multiplex PCR; TCRdb has only the in-frame clones, and not every one. The sample yields about 500,000 clones, roughly nine tenths seen once. The treatment here: some 20 received Ad26.COV2.S at low or high dose, single or two shots; 5 received placebo; per-sample allocation not given. Samples were taken on day 63 after the first vaccine or placebo injection. The source material was peripheral blood, sampled in a trial of Ad26.COV2.S vaccine versus placebo. The receptors shown here come from a person between 18 and 59 years old who received the Ad26.COV2.S COVID-19 vaccine or a placebo.

The chain joins TRBV2 to TRBJ2-2; no firm D call. CDR3 length: 16 amino acids. CDR1 is SNHLY, CDR2 FYNNEI, per germline. The V end was cut by 5 bases, the J end by 1 base, with 14 bases between. The CDR3 coding sequence is TGTGCCAGCAGTTACTCCCTAATGGGGAACACCGGGGAGCTGTTTTTT. This translates into CASSYSLMGNTGELFF. Combining the CDR3 with reference TRBV2 and TRBJ2-2 gives the whole variable domain EPEVTQTPSHQVTQMGQEVILRCVPISNHLYFYWYRQILGQKVEFLVSFYNNEISEKSEIFDDQFSVERPDGSNFTLKIRSTKLEDSAMYFCASSYSLMGNTGELFFGEGSRLTVL.

J is TRBJ1-3 and V is TRBV7-3, with 7 positions matching TRBD1. Germline V lookup: CDR1 SGHTA, CDR2 FQGTGA. The CDR3 is 13 residues long. The junction had 2 bases not matched to a gene; V was cut back by 5 bases and J by 4 bases. The CDR3, as DNA: TGTGCCAGCAGCCCGACAGGGGGAAACACCATATATTTT. Its protein product is CASSPTGGNTIYF.

In its sample, this clone was seen a few times. This chain links TRBV6-5 with TRBJ2-2; maybe TRBD1 (5 bases). CDR1 and CDR2 (germline): MNHEY, SVGAGI. This CDR3 has 15 amino acids. Trimming left V 5 bases short and J 4 bases short, with 14 bases between. CDR3 loop: CASSPGLGGTGELFF. The CDR3 region has the DNA TGTGCCAGCAGTCCAGGGTTGGGCGGCACCGGGGAGCTGTTTTTT.

This clone was seen just once. Compared with germline, one end of the junction differs, possibly owing to a read error. The sample contains more than one DNA sequence encoding this CDR3. The chain couples TRBV10-2 to TRBJ2-2, with TRBD1 as a possible D gene (6 bases). Germline CDR1 is WSHSY and CDR2 is SAAADI. CDR3 length equals 14 residues. The CDR3 reads CASSVQGKAGELFF. CDR3 nucleotide sequence: TGCGCCAGCAGCGTTCAGGGGAAGGCCGGGGAACTGTTTTTT.

The chain links TRBV25-1 to TRBJ2-7; 8 bases map to TRBD1. The germline gives CDR1 MGHDK, CDR2 SYGVNS. The V gene end was trimmed by 0 bases and the J gene end by 2 bases; junction bases not matched to a gene: 6. CDR3 length: 16 residues. As DNA, the CDR3 is TGTGCCAGCAGTGAATATGGGGGGACAGGTACCTACGAGCAGTACTTC. As protein: CASSEYGGTGTYEQYF.

This clone has a single count. CDR3 nucleotides: TGTGCCAGCAGGAGCACTAGCGAGAACGCGAACACCGGGGAGCTGTTTTTT. Residues: CASRSTSENANTGELFF. The chain links TRBV2 to TRBJ2-2, with TRBD2 matching 7 bases. This CDR3 region has 17 residues. Trimming at V came to 6 bases and at J to 0 bases, leaving 10 bases not matched to a gene. Germline loops: CDR1 SNHLY, CDR2 FYNNEI.

This clone occurred a few times. This chain uses TRBV4-1 with TRBJ1-2; possibly TRBD1 for D (6 bases). Germline V gene lookup returns CDR1 MGHRA and CDR2 YSYEKL. V gave up 3 bases and J gave up 6 bases, with 17 bases separating them. The CDR3 sequence is 15 residues long. In DNA, the CDR3 is TGCGCCAGCAGCCAGCAACAGGGTGGTCCAAATGGCTACACCTTC. This gives the protein CASSQQQGGPNGYTF.

The V and J genes are TRBV3-1 (or the pseudogene TRBV3-2) and TRBJ1-2; 10 bases match TRBD1. V lost 7 bases and J lost 1; bases outside the gene matches: 9. Germline CDR1 and CDR2: LGHDT and YNNKEL (reference sequence). The CDR3 length is 16 residues. The CDR3 DNA sequence: TGTGCCAGCACCCCCCAGGGGACAGGGGTTAACTATGGCTACACCTTC. Its translation is CASTPQGTGVNYGYTF.

The chain has TRBV9 and TRBJ1-2; D is uncertain. There are 15 residues in the CDR3. V was clipped by 4 bases and J by 8 bases, with 21 bases between them. Germline CDR1 and CDR2: SGDLS and YYNGEE. The CDR3 DNA follows: TGTGCCAGCAGCCCCCGCGGACTAACTGCTGGGGGCTACACCTTC. It is translated as CASSPRGLTAGGYTF.

The chain joins TRBV11-2 to TRBJ2-5; D gene unclear. Germline CDR1 SGHAT, CDR2 FQNNGV. The length of the CDR3 is 16 residues. V lost 1 base and J lost 3, with 15 bases in between. For the CDR3, the DNA is TGTGCCAGCAGCTTAGGGGTTGCCCGAAGAAAAGAGACCCAGTACTTC. Amino acids: CASSLGVARRKETQYF.

The J gene is TRBJ1-4, the V gene TRBV11-2; D uncertain. Trimming removed 1 base from V and 12 bases from J, with 12 bases in between. CDR1 and CDR2 (germline): SGHAT, FQNNGV. The CDR3 extends over 13 amino acids. Here the CDR3 DNA reads TGTGCCAGCAGCTTAGGGGAACGGTCCCAACTGTTTTTT. Protein product: CASSLGERSQLFF.

This clone was observed a single time. CDR3 loop: CATSREGGYGAEQFF. The CDR3 DNA reads as TGTGCCACCAGCAGAGAAGGGGGGTACGGTGCTGAGCAGTTCTTC. This chain links TRBV15 with TRBJ2-1; D possibly matches TRBD1 or TRBD2 (6 bases each). The CDR3 is 15 residues long. Germline assignment: CDR1 LNHNV and CDR2 YYDKDF (reference sequence). Trimming stripped 0 bases from V and 9 bases from J, with 15 bases between.

The chain recombines TRBV7-2 with TRBJ1-5; 9 bases are a match to TRBD1. This CDR3 is 15 amino acids long. The germline V gene encodes CDR1 SGHTA and CDR2 FQGNSA. Trimming removed 3 bases from V and 2 bases from J; junction bases left unmatched: 2. This chain's CDR3 is CASSFWTGGNQPQHF. CDR3 DNA: TGTGCCAGCAGCTTTTGGACAGGGGGCAATCAGCCCCAGCATTTT. The full variable domain, completed using reference TRBV7-2 and TRBJ1-5, is GAGVSQSPSNKVTEKGKDVELRCDPISGHTALYWYRQSLGQGLEFLIYFQGNSAPDKSGLPSDRFSAERTGGSVSTLTIQRTQQEDSAVYLCASSFWTGGNQPQHFGDGTRLSIL.

This clone came up many times. V usage is TRBV28 and J usage is TRBJ2-7; 11 positions agree with TRBD2. V lost 4 bases to trimming and J lost 1 base; unmatched junction nucleotides: 6. This CDR3 has 16 residues. Germline V gene lookup returns CDR1 MDHEN and CDR2 SYDVKM. The DNA for the CDR3 is TGTGCCAGCAGTTCCCTGACTAGCGGGGTATCCTACGAGCAGTACTTC. Protein: CASSSLTSGVSYEQYF.

The rearrangement uses TRBV30 and TRBJ1-2, with D possibly being TRBD1 (5 bases). CDR3 length equals 15 residues. In germline, CDR1 is GTSNPN, CDR2 SVGIG (reference sequence). Trimming cost V 6 bases and J 8 bases, with 25 bases left between them. CDR3 sequence (DNA): TGTGCCTGTGCTAAGGGGAAGGCGGGGGTTAGCGGCTACACCTTC. Translation gives CACAKGKAGVSGYTF.

V is TRBV5-1 and J is TRBJ1-1; D is uncertain. Between the trimmed V and J ends, which lost 0 bases and 5 bases, there was a span of 11 bases. The germline V gene encodes CDR1 SGHRS and CDR2 YFSETQ. The length of the CDR3 is 14 residues. The CDR3 nucleotides are TGCGCCAGCAGCTTGGTCGGGTCGAGGACTGAAGCTTTCTTT. Translating it yields CASSLVGSRTEAFF.

The chain uses TRBV27 and TRBJ2-4; 13 bases match TRBD2. This CDR3 region has 15 residues. Trimming at V came to 3 bases and at J to 9 bases, leaving 5 bases not matched to a gene. Germline V CDR1 and CDR2: MNHEY, SMNVEV (reference sequence). The CDR3 DNA follows: TGTGCCAGCAGTTTTACTAGCGGGGGGGTGGGCATTCAGTACTTC. It specifies CASSFTSGGVGIQYF.

The chain links TRBV7-8 to TRBJ2-5; D is tentatively TRBD1 or TRBD2 (5 bases each). CDR3 length: 17 amino acids. Germline V gives CDR1 SGHVS, CDR2 FQNEAQ. V lost 5 bases and J lost 2, with 21 bases in between. The CDR3 DNA reads as TGTGCCAGCAGCACACAACCACGGGGCTCCTATCAAGAGACCCAGTACTTC. Residues: CASSTQPRGSYQETQYF.

The V gene is TRBV24-1, the J gene TRBJ2-5; 7 bases agree with TRBD1. From germline, CDR1 is KGHDR and CDR2 SFDVKD. CDR3 size: 14 residues. V was clipped by 7 bases and J by 4 bases; unmatched bases: 8. The CDR3 nucleotides read TGTGCCACCAGATCAAGGGGGCCAATAGAGACCCAGTACTTC. Translation: CATRSRGPIETQYF.

This sequence joins TRBV18 and TRBJ1-2; perhaps TRBD1 as D (5 bases). V was pared by 3 bases and J by 6 bases, with 14 bases between. Germline V gene sequence: CDR1 KGHSH, CDR2 LQKENI. The CDR3 contains 14 residues. CDR3 DNA: TGTGCCAGCTCACCGGTCGACAGTCAAAATGGCTACACCTTC. It is translated as CASSPVDSQNGYTF.

The chain recombines TRBV18 with TRBJ1-5; 9 bases fit TRBD1. The germline V gene has CDR1 KGHSH and CDR2 LQKENI. The CDR3 is 21 residues long. V lost 3 bases to trimming and J lost 0 bases; unmatched junction nucleotides: 18. The CDR3 DNA follows: TGTGCCAGCTCACCGATCCGGGAAGGGACAGGGCTCATGTATAGCAATCAGCCCCAGCATTTT. It yields the protein CASSPIREGTGLMYSNQPQHF.